These T cell receptor beta chains were read from a single sample in a study of blood T cell dynamics during melanoma immunotherapy. The assay was immunoSEQ multiplex PCR, and TCRdb's table has in-frame clones only and misses some. In the table there are around 13,000 clones, roughly 84% of which are singletons. The sample consisted of blood, taken from a patient treated with checkpoint blockade. These receptors all come from a human donor with melanoma. CDR3s include the opening cysteine and the closing phenylalanine or tryptophan. D genes are given only for firm matches. Clone sizes are given selectively: once, few, many, or a class where the clone is expanded.

d_gene	abundance	v_gene	j_gene	CDR3nt	CDR3aa
TRBD1	NA	TRBV6-6	TRBJ2-5	TGTGCCAGCAGTGTGCCGGGACAGCAAGAGACCCAGTACTTC	CASSVPGQQETQYF
TRBD1	once	TRBV7-3	TRBJ1-2	TGTGCCAGCAGCCCGGATCAGGGGGCTCTTTTTGGTGGCTACACCTTC	CASSPDQGALFGGYTF
TRBD2	NA	TRBV7-9	TRBJ2-7	TGTGCCAGCAGCTTCGGGACTAGCGGGACCTACGAGCAGTACTTC	CASSFGTSGTYEQYF
NA	NA	TRBV7-9	TRBJ1-3	TGTGCCAGCAGGCAAACTGGAAACACCATATATTTT	CASRQTGNTIYF
TRBD2	NA	TRBV7-3	TRBJ2-3	TGTGCCAGCAGCTTAATTCCTAGCGGGAGTGATACGCAGTATTTT	CASSLIPSGSDTQYF
NA	few	TRBV5-6	TRBJ1-5	TGTGCCAGCAGCTTCCAGGGGATCCAGCCCCAGCATTTT	CASSFQGIQPQHF
TRBD1	few	TRBV19	TRBJ1-2	TGTGCCAGTAGACAACAGGGGGCATATGGCTACACCTTC	CASRQQGAYGYTF
NA	NA	TRBV5-6	TRBJ1-1	TGTGCCAGCAGCTTGGACACCCGGGAAACTAACACTGAAGCTTTCTTT	CASSLDTRETNTEAFF
NA	NA	TRBV18	TRBJ2-2	TGTGCCAGCTCCCCTACACTGAACACCGGGGAGCTGTTTTTT	CASSPTLNTGELFF
TRBD2	NA	TRBV6-1	TRBJ2-5	TGTGCCAGCAGTGAATTAGCGGGAGGGCAAGAGACCCAGTACTTC	CASSELAGGQETQYF
TRBD1	NA	TRBV7-9	TRBJ1-2	TGTGCCAGCAGCTACGGGGACAGGCCTAACTATGGCTACACCTTC	CASSYGDRPNYGYTF
TRBD1	NA	TRBV4-1	TRBJ2-7	TGCGCCAGCAGCCATCCCGACAGGGGGCCCGCCTACGAGCAGTACTTC	CASSHPDRGPAYEQYF
NA	NA	TRBV30	TRBJ2-7	TGTGCCTGGAGTGTGAAAGGCGAGCAGTACTTC	CAWSVKGEQYF
TRBD2	NA	TRBV7-8	TRBJ2-7	TGTGCCAGCAGCTTAAGGCGGGCGGGGGGGCGAGAGCAGTACTTC	CASSLRRAGGREQYF
TRBD1	NA	TRBV18	TRBJ2-5	TGTGCCAGCTCACCACCGGCTTGGCAGGGGGCCGAAGAGACCCAGTACTTC	CASSPPAWQGAEETQYF
NA	NA	TRBV19	TRBJ1-4	TGTGCCAGTAGGGACGGAAGCACGGGTGAGGAAAAACTGTTTTTT	CASRDGSTGEEKLFF
TRBD2	NA	TRBV5-8	TRBJ2-5	TGTGCCAGCAGCACTAGCGGGGCCCGACAAGAGACCCAGTACTTC	CASSTSGARQETQYF
NA	NA	TRBV10-3	TRBJ2-7	TGTGCCATCACGGACAGCGTATACGAGCAGTACTTC	CAITDSVYEQYF
TRBD1	NA	TRBV9	TRBJ2-1	TGTGCCAGCAGCCCACCGGGACAGGGAACAGCCGGTGAGCAGTTCTTC	CASSPPGQGTAGEQFF
NA	NA	TRBV7-3	TRBJ2-5	TGTGCCAGCAGCTTAAGAGCCAGGGGTGGTGAGACCCAGTACTTC	CASSLRARGGETQYF
NA	NA	TRBV27	TRBJ2-5	TGTGCCAGCAGTCCATCCTGGGGGGATCCAGAGACCCAGTACTTC	CASSPSWGDPETQYF
NA	few	TRBV9	TRBJ1-1	TGTGCCAGCAGCGGAGGACTCGGGGGGAACACTGAAGCTTTCTTT	CASSGGLGGNTEAFF
NA	NA	TRBV19	TRBJ2-7	TGTGCCAGTAGTCTGGGGACCGGGAACCCAGGCTACGAGCAGTACTTC	CASSLGTGNPGYEQYF
NA	NA	TRBV18	TRBJ2-3	TGTGCCAGCTCACCAAACGGGGAGAGGACAGATACGCAGTATTTT	CASSPNGERTDTQYF
TRBD2	NA	TRBV5-1	TRBJ2-3	TGCGCCAGCAGCTTGGTTGGGACTAGCGCTGGAGATACGCAGTATTTT	CASSLVGTSAGDTQYF
TRBD1	NA	TRBV19	TRBJ1-2	TGTGCCAGTAGTGACAGGGGAGATGGCTACACCTTC	CASSDRGDGYTF
TRBD1	NA	TRBV5-1	TRBJ2-2	TGCGCCAGCAGCGGAAGGACAGGGGGGGACACCGGGGAGCTGTTTTTT	CASSGRTGGDTGELFF
TRBD2	NA	TRBV6-1	TRBJ2-7	TGTGCCAGCAGTGAAGTGCCTAGCGGAGCCTACGAGCAGTACTTC	CASSEVPSGAYEQYF
NA	NA	TRBV13	TRBJ1-2	TGTGCCAGCAGCTTAGAGGACAGAATTAACTATGGCTACACCTTC	CASSLEDRINYGYTF